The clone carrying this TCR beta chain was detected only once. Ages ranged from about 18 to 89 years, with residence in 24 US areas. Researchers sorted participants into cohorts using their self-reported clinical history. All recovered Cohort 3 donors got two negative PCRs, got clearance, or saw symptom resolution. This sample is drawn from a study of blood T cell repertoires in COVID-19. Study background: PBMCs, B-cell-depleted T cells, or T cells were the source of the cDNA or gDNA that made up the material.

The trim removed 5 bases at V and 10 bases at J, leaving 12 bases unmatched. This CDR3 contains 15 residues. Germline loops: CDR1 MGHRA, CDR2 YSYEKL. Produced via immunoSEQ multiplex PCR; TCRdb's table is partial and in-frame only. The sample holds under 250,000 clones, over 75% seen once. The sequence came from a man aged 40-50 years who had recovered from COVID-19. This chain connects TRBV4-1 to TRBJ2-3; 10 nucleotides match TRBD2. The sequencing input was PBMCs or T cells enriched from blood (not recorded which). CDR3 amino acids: CASSLVSGRFESQYF. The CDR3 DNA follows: TGCGCCAGCAGCTTGGTTAGCGGGAGGTTCGAGTCGCAGTATTTT.